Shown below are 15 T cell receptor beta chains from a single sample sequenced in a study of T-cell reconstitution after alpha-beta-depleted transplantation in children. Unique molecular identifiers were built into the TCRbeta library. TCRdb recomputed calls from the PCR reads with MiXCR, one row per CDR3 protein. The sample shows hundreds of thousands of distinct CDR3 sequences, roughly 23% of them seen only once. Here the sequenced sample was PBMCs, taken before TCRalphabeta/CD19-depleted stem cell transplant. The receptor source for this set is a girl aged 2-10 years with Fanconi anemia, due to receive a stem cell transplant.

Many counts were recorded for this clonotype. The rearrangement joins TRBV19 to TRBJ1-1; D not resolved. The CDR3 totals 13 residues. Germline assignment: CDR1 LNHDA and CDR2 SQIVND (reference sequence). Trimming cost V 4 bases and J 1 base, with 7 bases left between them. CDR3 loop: CASSTGGNTEAFF. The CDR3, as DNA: TGTGCCAGTAGTACAGGAGGGAACACTGAAGCTTTCTTT.

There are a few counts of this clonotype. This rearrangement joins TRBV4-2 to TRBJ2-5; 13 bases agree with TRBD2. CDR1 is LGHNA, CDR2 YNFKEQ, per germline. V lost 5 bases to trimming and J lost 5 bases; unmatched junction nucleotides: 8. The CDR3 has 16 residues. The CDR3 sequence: CASSTQTSGGRETQYF. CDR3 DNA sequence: TGTGCCAGCAGCACCCAGACTAGCGGGGGGAGGGAGACCCAGTACTTC.

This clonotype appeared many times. CDR3 protein: CASSTGLAGPVTQYF. For the CDR3, the DNA is TGCGCCAGCAGCACCGGACTAGCGGGACCGGTTACGCAGTATTTT. The genes are TRBV5-1 and TRBJ2-3, with 12 bases that match TRBD2. In germline, CDR1 is SGHRS, CDR2 YFSETQ. Trimming removed 4 bases from V and 8 bases from J; junction bases left unmatched: 8. The CDR3 loop spans 15 amino acids.

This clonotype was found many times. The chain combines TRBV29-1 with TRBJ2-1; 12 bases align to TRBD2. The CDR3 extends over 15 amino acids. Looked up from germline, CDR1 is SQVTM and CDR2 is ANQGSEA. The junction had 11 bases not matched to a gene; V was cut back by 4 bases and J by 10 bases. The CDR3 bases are TGCAGCGTTGCGTCGTCGACTAGCGGGAGAAGGGAGCAGTTCTTC. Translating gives CSVASSTSGRREQFF.

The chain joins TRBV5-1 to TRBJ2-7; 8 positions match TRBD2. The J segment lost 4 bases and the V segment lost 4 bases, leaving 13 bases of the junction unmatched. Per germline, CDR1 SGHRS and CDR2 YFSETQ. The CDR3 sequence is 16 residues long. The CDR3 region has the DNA TGCGCCAGCAGCACCACTAGCGGACTGAAGAAATACGAGCAGTACTTC. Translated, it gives CASSTTSGLKKYEQYF.

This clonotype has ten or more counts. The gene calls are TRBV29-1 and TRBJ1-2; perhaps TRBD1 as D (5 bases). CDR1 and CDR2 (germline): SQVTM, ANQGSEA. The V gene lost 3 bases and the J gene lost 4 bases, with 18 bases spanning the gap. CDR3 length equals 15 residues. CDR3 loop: CSVEAVREGVYGYTF. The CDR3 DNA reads TGCAGCGTTGAGGCGGTCAGGGAGGGTGTCTATGGCTACACCTTC. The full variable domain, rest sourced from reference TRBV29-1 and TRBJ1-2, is SAVISQKPSRDICQRGTSLTIQCQVDSQVTMMFWYRQQPGQSLTLIATANQGSEATYESGFVIDKFPISRPNLTFSTLTVSNMSPEDSSIYLCSVEAVREGVYGYTFGSGTRLTVV.

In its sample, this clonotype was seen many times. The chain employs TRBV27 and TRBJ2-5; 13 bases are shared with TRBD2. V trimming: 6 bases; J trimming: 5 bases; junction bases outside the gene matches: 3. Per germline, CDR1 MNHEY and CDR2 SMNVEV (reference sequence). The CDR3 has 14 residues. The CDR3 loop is CASSVLAGGETQYF. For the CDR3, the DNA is TGTGCCAGCAGCGTACTAGCGGGAGGGGAGACCCAGTACTTC.

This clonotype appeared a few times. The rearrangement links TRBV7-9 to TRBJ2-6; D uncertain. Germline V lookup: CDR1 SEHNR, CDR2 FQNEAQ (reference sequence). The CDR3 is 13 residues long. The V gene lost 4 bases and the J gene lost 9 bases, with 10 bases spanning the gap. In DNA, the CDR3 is TGTGCCAGCAGCTGGGTGCAGTTCAACGTCCTGACTTTC. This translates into CASSWVQFNVLTF.

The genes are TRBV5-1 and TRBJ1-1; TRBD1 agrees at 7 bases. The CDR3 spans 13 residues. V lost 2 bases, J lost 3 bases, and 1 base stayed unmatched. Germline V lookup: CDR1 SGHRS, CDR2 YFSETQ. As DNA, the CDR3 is TGCGCCAGCAGCTTCGGGACAGACACTGAAGCTTTCTTT. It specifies CASSFGTDTEAFF.

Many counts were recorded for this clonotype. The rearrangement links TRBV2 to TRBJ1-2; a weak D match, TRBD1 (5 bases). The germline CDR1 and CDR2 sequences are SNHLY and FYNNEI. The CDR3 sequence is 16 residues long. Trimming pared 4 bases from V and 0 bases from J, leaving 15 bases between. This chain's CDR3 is CASSAGIYPPNYGYTF. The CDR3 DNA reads TGTGCCAGCAGTGCAGGGATCTACCCTCCTAACTATGGCTACACCTTC.

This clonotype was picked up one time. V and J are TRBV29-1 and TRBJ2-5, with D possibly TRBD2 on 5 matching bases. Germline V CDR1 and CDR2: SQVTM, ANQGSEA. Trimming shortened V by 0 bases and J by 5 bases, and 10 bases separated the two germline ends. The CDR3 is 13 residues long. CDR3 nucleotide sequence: TGCAGCGTTGAAGATGGGAGATGGGAGACCCAGTACTTC. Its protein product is CSVEDGRWETQYF.

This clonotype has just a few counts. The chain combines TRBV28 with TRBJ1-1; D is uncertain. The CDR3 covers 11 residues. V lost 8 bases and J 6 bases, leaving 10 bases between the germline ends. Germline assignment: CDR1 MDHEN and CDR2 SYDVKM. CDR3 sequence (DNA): TGTGCCAGCCGGGGAAAACCTGAAGCTTTCTTT. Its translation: CASRGKPEAFF.

The CDR3 DNA reads TGTGCCAGTAGTATAATCGTGGGTTACAATGAGCAGTTCTTC. Translated, it gives CASSIIVGYNEQFF. The chain links TRBV19 to TRBJ2-1; D is unclear. V was cut by 2 bases and J by 4 bases, with 9 bases left in between. There are 14 residues in the CDR3. Germline loops: CDR1 LNHDA, CDR2 SQIVND (reference sequence).

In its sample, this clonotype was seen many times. CDR3 sequence: CSVGGGLGGAEAFF. For the CDR3, the DNA is TGCAGCGTCGGGGGAGGTCTAGGGGGAGCTGAAGCTTTCTTT. The chain joins TRBV29-1 to TRBJ1-1, with TRBD1 as a possible D gene (6 bases). The CDR3 spans 14 residues. Germline CDR1 and CDR2: SQVTM and ANQGSEA. V was cut by 6 bases and J by 6 bases, with 20 bases left in between.

The CDR3 protein is CASSTRHLEAFF. CDR3 bases: TGTGCCAGCAGTACGAGACACTTAGAAGCTTTCTTT. The chain combines TRBV6-1 with TRBJ1-1, with D uncertain. Germline V CDR1 and CDR2: MNHNS, SASEGT. Trimming removed 5 bases at V and 8 bases at J, with 12 bases between. This CDR3 spans 12 amino acids.